This entry concerns a single TCR beta chain. No cognate antigen has been identified for it. No base qualities exist here, and no much larger clone lies one base off it. Taken with the paper, the label for time point translates to: late sampling 161 to 241 days after vaccination in a few convalescent patients. In the paper's terms, the treatment or condition label means: roughly 10-day PBMC culture with coronavirus spike peptide pools or control peptides (ViraFEST assay). The ViraFEST assay was used in the study, in which antigen-specific T cells were expanded with peptide pools and expanded clonotypes were subsequently identified by TCR sequencing. The convalescent patients' positive SARS-CoV-2 PCR tests were from March to December 2020, which was before the Alpha, Beta and Delta variants emerged in the United States. Two million PBMCs per well were cultured in IMDM with 5% human AB serum and approximately 9.8 IU/ml IL-2, plus 10 ug/ml peptide pools. Half of the culture medium was replaced with fresh IL-2-containing medium on days 3 and 7. Once the cells had been in culture for around nine days, the EasySep CD4+ T cell isolation kit was used to isolate CD4+ T cells by negative selection. Ficoll-Paque Plus gradient centrifugation was used to isolate PBMCs from whole blood, and the isolated PBMCs were then either used fresh or cryopreserved at -140C. Triplicate wells were generally used for each culture condition.

The data are from a study of vaccination and CD4 T cells after COVID-19 (dated 2022 in TCRdb). Turning to the overall study: SARS-CoV-2 positivity had been established in the convalescent patients by nasal swab PCR, and mild disease was recorded in nine or ten of these patients and severe disease in one. The convalescent cohort comprised six males and four females, including two Hispanic individuals, seven Caucasians, two Asians and one multiracial person. Post-COVID blood samples from convalescent patients were collected a median of about 110 days after diagnosis, with a range of roughly 30 to 170 days. Post-vaccine blood samples were obtained a median of about 70 days after the second vaccine dose, with a range of roughly 13 to 250 days. As controls, cultures received a CEFX viral epitope pool (the positive control), an HIV-1 Nef peptide pool (the negative control), or no peptide at all. Overlapping spike peptide pools from SARS-CoV-2 and from the common cold coronaviruses HCoV-NL63, HCoV-OC43 and HCoV-229E were used as culture stimuli. A few convalescent patients were sampled both early after vaccination (day 14) and late after vaccination (days 161 to 241). Participants received two doses of either the Pfizer-BioNTech BNT162b2 vaccine (n=8) or the Moderna mRNA-1273 vaccine (n=2). In approximately ten COVID-19 convalescent patients and a handful of infection-naive healthy vaccine recipients, the spike-specific CD4+ TCR repertoire before mRNA vaccination was compared with the repertoire after mRNA vaccination.

Trimming removed 4 bases from V and 3 bases from J; the gene matches leave 14 bases unexplained. According to the germline V gene (reference sequence), CDR1 reads DFQATT and CDR2 reads SNEGSKA. From the cysteine through the phenylalanine, the CDR3 covers 16 amino acids. Only the CDR3 DNA is retained, 48 bases long and in frame from the first base. General findings and caveats noted by the study authors: An increase in the median number of SARS-CoV-2-reactive clonotypes from 20 to 25 after infection to 38 after vaccination was observed, but the change was not found to be significant. In convalescent patients, a median around 86% of post-vaccine SARS-CoV-2-reactive clones were detected only after vaccination, suggesting vaccine-specific priming. The study included relatively few convalescent patients and did not analyze early timepoints after natural infection. Of the vaccine-specific clones found in convalescent patients, nearly all (304 of 307) were mono-reactive for SARS-CoV-2 spike instead of being cross-reactive with common cold coronaviruses.

Library creation used PCR. At the Johns Hopkins FTIC core, DNA from the cultured CD4+ T cells underwent TCR sequencing with the Oncomine TCR Beta short-read assay. The QIAamp micro DNA kit was used to extract genomic DNA from the cultured CD4+ T cells. Oncomine TCR Beta libraries from cultured CD4+ T cells were pooled using unique dual indexes and sequenced on an Illumina iSeq 100. Under the source paper's analysis protocol: Non-productive sequences were filtered out, and CDR3s that did not start with C, did not end with F or W, or were shorter than 7 amino acids were discarded. Antigen-specific clonotypes were identified using the MANAFEST web application through comparison of peptide-stimulated wells with reference and other culture wells. Positive clones required FDR below 0.05, an odds ratio above 5, and productive frequency above 0.1% in at least two of three replicate wells. A clonotype was classed as cross-reactive if the clonotype showed significant expansion both in SARS-CoV-2 spike wells and in at least one common cold coronavirus spike condition. Using R version 3.6.1, CDR3 homology was evaluated through Levenshtein distances (stringdist) along with unrooted phylogenetic trees (ape). The public reads were reprocessed in TCRdb via fastp at Q25 and MiXCR, keeping in-frame beta chains. For every CDR3 protein sequence, its rows merge into one entry that carries the most common genes and DNA. TCRdb's processing, not the study's, gives the V and J calls here. The sample yields 20,000 to 25,000 distinct CDR3 sequences; about 45% were counted once. The biggest ten clones account for just under 5% of the sample.

This specimen was CD4+ T cells from blood, cultured in vitro, taken about 7 months after SARS-CoV-2 vaccination. The chain employs TRBV20-1 and TRBJ1-2, and 7 junction bases match TRBD1. The sequence derives from a human donor who had recovered from COVID-19. The DNA sequence is TGCAGTGCTACGCCAAGGAGGACAGGCGCATACTATGGCTACACCTTC. Its product reads: CSATPRRTGAYYGYTF.